This T cell receptor beta chain stems from a study of T cells expressing NK-cell markers. The germline V gene encodes CDR1 MNHEY and CDR2 SVGEGT. CDR3 length equals 14 residues. TCRdb re-called the 5' RACE reads and shows each CDR3 protein once, DNA omitted. The sample totals 120,000 to 150,000 distinct CDR3 sequences. The chain couples TRBV6-2 or TRBV6-3 to TRBJ2-3; absent DNA, TCRdb's TRBD1 call cannot be checked. The sequence came from a man aged 18-30 years in good health. Sequenced: blood T cells: a sorted CD56 or NKG2C T cell subset, CD4+ or CD8+ T cells, or bulk PBMC T cells (not recorded which). The CDR3 here is CASSPGQPTDTQYF.